This record looks at one TCR beta chain sequence and its context. From the 5' RACE reads, TCRdb called clonotypes with MiXCR, one entry per CDR3 protein. Seen here are nearly 900,000 distinct CDR3 sequences, 9% to 15% observed once, and the top ten hold around 1.5%. This record comes from a study of identical twins. The junction had 5 bases not matched to a gene; V was cut back by 6 bases and J by 3 bases. Germline CDR1 MDHEN, CDR2 SYDVKM. The CDR3 is 15 amino acids. This sample also belongs to another study, concerning yellow fever vaccine responses in identical twins.

The rearrangement uses TRBV28 and TRBJ2-7; 13 bases match TRBD2. The sample consisted of PBMCs. This sequence originates from a woman aged 18 to 35 in good health. CDR3 region: CASREGLAGNYEQYF. The DNA of the CDR3 is TGTGCCAGCAGAGAGGGACTAGCGGGAAACTACGAGCAGTACTTC.